The present T cell receptor (beta chain) was sequenced within a study of blood T cells in healthy people across ages. Turning to this clonotype: The junction and the germline gene differ at one end; a read error may be behind it.

The second PCR ran about 6 to 11 cycles with a sample-barcoded 5' primer and J-beta primers. TCRdb reprocessed the 5' RACE reads via MiXCR and lists one record per CDR3 protein. Among hundreds of thousands of distinct CDR3 sequences listed, about 32% were seen once. The CDR3 totals 15 residues. Germline V gene lookup returns CDR1 SGHRS and CDR2 YFSETQ. The rearrangement links TRBV5-1 to TRBJ2-1, with D perhaps TRBD2 (6 bases). The sequenced sample was blood. This clonotype originated in a woman of 80 years or more in good health. The CDR3, as DNA: TGCGCCAGCAGCCCCGGCGGCGGGGCCCATAATGAGCGGTTCTTC. Translated: CASSPGGGAHNERFF.